This TCR beta chain was captured in a study of T cells expressing NK-cell markers. Study summary: Cells sorted as CD3+CD56+NKG2C+, CD3+CD56+NKG2C- and CD3+CD56-NKG2C+ T cells supplied the TCR beta repertoires. Eight donors were sequenced, seven testing HCMV-seropositive and one testing seronegative. Regarding the study as a whole: Of the CD8+ T cell pool in five or six donors, about 1.0-7.5% was accounted for by dominant NKG2C+ clonotypes. Expanded clones of NKG2C+ T cells had an unclear HCMV specificity.

Germline CDR1 and CDR2: MNHNY and SVGAGI (reference sequence). This CDR3 is built from 17 residues. TCRdb reworked the 5' RACE reads into one entry per CDR3 protein, no DNA. This repertoire comprises 550,000 to 600,000 distinct CDR3 sequences; its ten largest clones make up approximately 3.6%. Comment on this clonotype: The antigen is unknown.

The sample consisted of blood T cells: a sorted CD56 or NKG2C T cell subset, CD4+ or CD8+ T cells, or bulk PBMC T cells (not recorded which). This TCR was sampled from a man between 18 and 29 years old in good health. The rearrangement uses TRBV6-6 and TRBJ2-4; lacking DNA, the TRBD1 call made by TCRdb goes unchecked. CDR3 region: CASMGKGRLLAKNIQYF.